What follows are 31 T cell receptor beta chains derived from one specimen sequenced in a study of blood T cell repertoires in COVID-19. Sequenced by immunoSEQ multiplex PCR; TCRdb stores in-frame clones only, minus some. This repertoire shows 250,000 to 300,000 clones, around 90% found once; its top ten account for roughly 2%. What was sequenced was peripheral blood. All receptors derive from a woman aged 45-65 years who had recovered from COVID-19.

The chain combines TRBV10-3 with TRBJ1-2, with TRBD1 matching 8 bases. The germline V gene encodes CDR1 ENHRY and CDR2 SYGVKD. This CDR3 is built from 14 residues. V shed 4 bases and J 3 bases; nucleotides not matched to a gene: 4. The CDR3 bases are TGTGCCATCAGTGCCAGGGGGCCAGACTATGGCTACACCTTC. It codes for CAISARGPDYGYTF.

The chain has TRBV5-1 and TRBJ1-3, with D unclear. With 0 bases removed from V and 0 bases from J, the gap between germline ends came to 13 bases. The CDR3 is 17 amino acids. The germline CDR1 and CDR2 sequences are SGHRS and YFSETQ. The CDR3 coding sequence is TGCGCCAGCAGCTTGGGGCGATCCAGGCTCTCTGGAAACACCATATATTTT. This encodes CASSLGRSRLSGNTIYF.

This sequence joins TRBV3-1 (or the pseudogene TRBV3-2) and TRBJ1-5; D remains ambiguous. V shed 0 bases and J shed 6 bases, with 18 bases lying between them. From germline, CDR1 is LGHDT and CDR2 YNNKEL (reference sequence). The CDR3 loop spans 17 amino acids. CDR3 coding DNA: TGTGCCAGCAGCCAAGAATCGCCGGAGCCAACCGCTCAGCCCCAGCATTTT. Protein: CASSQESPEPTAQPQHF.

The V gene is TRBV21-1, the J gene TRBJ1-5; TRBD1, the D gene given by the table, was not confirmed from the DNA. TRBV21-1 is a documented pseudogene. CDR3 length: 15 residues. DNA of the CDR3: TGTGCCAGCAGCAAAGTTCCAGGGAACAATCAGCCCCAGCATTTT. Translating it yields CASSKVPGNNQPQHF.

The J gene is TRBJ1-2, the V gene TRBV30; possible D gene TRBD1, 5 bases. Trimming cost V 8 bases and J 8 bases, with 27 bases left between them. Germline-derived CDR1 and CDR2 are GTSNPN and SVGIG (reference sequence). The CDR3 has 15 residues. The CDR3 DNA reads TGTGCCCGTACCCTGACAAGGGGAACTCATGGGGGCTACACCTTC. This gives the protein CARTLTRGTHGGYTF.

The V and J genes are TRBV5-4 and TRBJ1-1, with D uncertain. Germline CDR1 reads SGHNT; CDR2 reads YYREEE (reference sequence). The V gene lost 1 base and the J gene lost 1 base, with 11 bases spanning the gap. The CDR3 is 15 amino acids. The CDR3 reads CASSLSGLRNTEAFF. CDR3 sequence (DNA): TGTGCCAGCAGCTTGTCTGGACTGAGGAACACTGAAGCTTTCTTT.

This rearrangement joins TRBV19 to TRBJ1-1; 11 bases are shared with TRBD1. Trimming at V came to 5 bases and at J to 0 bases, leaving 8 bases not matched to a gene. CDR1 LNHDA and CDR2 SQIVND come from the germline V gene (reference sequence). CDR3 length equals 17 residues. The CDR3 reads CASSLGQGALMNTEAFF. CDR3 DNA sequence: TGTGCCAGTAGTCTCGGACAGGGGGCTCTTATGAACACTGAAGCTTTCTTT.

The J gene is TRBJ2-1, the V gene TRBV3-1 (or the pseudogene TRBV3-2); TRBD2 agrees at 10 bases. Germline V gene data show CDR1 as LGHDT and CDR2 as YNNKEL (reference sequence). This CDR3 contains 16 residues. The V gene end was trimmed by 1 base and the J gene end by 4 bases; junction bases not matched to a gene: 4. The chain's CDR3 is CASSQGTSGIYNEQFF. As DNA, the CDR3 is TGTGCCAGCAGCCAAGGGACTAGCGGCATTTACAATGAGCAGTTCTTC.

This clone has only one observation. The chain employs TRBV9 and TRBJ2-7; maybe TRBD2 (5 bases). Trimming removed 0 bases at V and 2 bases at J, with 12 bases between. Germline V gene lookup returns CDR1 SGDLS and CDR2 YYNGEE. This CDR3 is 15 amino acids long. The CDR3 loop is CASSVAEGATYEQYF. The CDR3 DNA follows: TGTGCCAGCAGCGTAGCAGAGGGAGCTACCTACGAGCAGTACTTC.

V is TRBV28 and J is TRBJ2-7, with 12 bases lining up with TRBD2. Germline CDR1 is MDHEN and CDR2 is SYDVKM. The J segment lost 4 bases and the V segment lost 7 bases, leaving 8 bases of the junction unmatched. CDR3 size: 15 residues. CDR3 amino acids: CASTSRGLAGYEQYF. CDR3 bases: TGTGCCAGCACCTCTAGGGGACTAGCGGGTTACGAGCAGTACTTC.

V usage is TRBV7-2 and J usage is TRBJ1-3; D uncertain. The CDR3 runs to 13 residues. V lost 2 bases, J lost 4 bases, and 6 bases lay in between. Germline loops: CDR1 SGHTA, CDR2 FQGNSA. CDR3 amino acids: CASSLSGGNTIYF. The CDR3, as DNA: TGTGCCAGCAGCTTATCGGGGGGAAACACCATATATTTT.

The rearrangement links TRBV7-6 to TRBJ2-1; 8 bases agree with TRBD2. Per germline, CDR1 SGHVS and CDR2 FNYEAQ. Trimming at V came to 1 base and at J to 6 bases, leaving 11 bases not matched to a gene. This CDR3 has 17 residues. CDR3 DNA sequence: TGTGCCAGCAGCTTAGGCCGGGCGGGGGGCATCAGCAATGAGCAGTTCTTC. It translates to CASSLGRAGGISNEQFF.

J is TRBJ1-2 and V is TRBV9; the D gene is possibly TRBD1 (5 bases). CDR3 length equals 15 residues. The germline V gene has CDR1 SGDLS and CDR2 YYNGEE. V was clipped by 0 bases and J by 2 bases, with 11 bases between them. The CDR3 spells CASSVGHRQNYGYTF. In DNA form, the CDR3 reads TGTGCCAGCAGCGTAGGTCATAGACAGAACTATGGCTACACCTTC.

J is TRBJ2-3 and V is TRBV9; weak D call: TRBD1 (6 bases). The CDR3 loop spans 16 amino acids. V lost 2 bases and J 3 bases, leaving 16 bases between the germline ends. From germline, CDR1 is SGDLS and CDR2 YYNGEE. CDR3 region: CASSVGHARGTDTQYF. The CDR3 nucleotides are TGTGCCAGCAGCGTGGGACACGCCAGGGGAACAGATACGCAGTATTTT.

The chain is built from TRBV6-2 or TRBV6-3 and TRBJ1-5, with TRBD1 matching 7 bases. The length of the CDR3 is 14 residues. Per germline, CDR1 MNHEY and CDR2 SVGEGT. Trimming at V came to 6 bases and at J to 7 bases, leaving 9 bases not matched to a gene. In DNA, the CDR3 is TGTGCCAGCAGCCTAGGGGGCCTGGGACAGCCCCAGCATTTT. Its protein product is CASSLGGLGQPQHF.

This chain uses TRBV4-1 with TRBJ2-7; weak D call: TRBD1 (6 bases). The CDR3 runs to 14 residues. CDR1 and CDR2 from the germline V gene are MGHRA and YSYEKL. Trimming cost V 1 base and J 2 bases, with 9 bases left between them. The chain's CDR3 is CASSQADRPYEQYF. The CDR3 DNA reads as TGCGCCAGCAGCCAAGCCGACAGGCCCTACGAGCAGTACTTC.

This chain connects TRBV2 to TRBJ1-2; D remains unclear. Germline V lookup: CDR1 SNHLY, CDR2 FYNNEI. V was shortened by 6 bases and J by 1 base, with 15 bases between the two germline ends. This CDR3 has 15 amino acids. The CDR3 sequence is CASSDSWPSNYGYTF. CDR3 coding DNA: TGTGCCAGCAGCGATTCCTGGCCAAGTAACTATGGCTACACCTTC.

The chain uses TRBV11-2 and TRBJ2-3; D unresolved. Germline assignment: CDR1 SGHAT and CDR2 FQNNGV. The CDR3 totals 15 residues. Trimming pared 5 bases from V and 2 bases from J, leaving 14 bases between. The CDR3 bases are TGTGCCAGCAGCAGTAAAGAGAGGTTCACAGATACGCAGTATTTT. Protein: CASSSKERFTDTQYF.

The chain employs TRBV18 and TRBJ2-5; 12 positions agree with TRBD2. Germline V CDR1 and CDR2: KGHSH, LQKENI. The CDR3 is 16 residues long. With 3 bases clipped from V and 7 bases from J, the junction kept 9 bases outside the gene matches. CDR3 DNA sequence: TGTGCCAGCTCACCTCCTACTAGCGGGGGGTTCGGGACCCAGTACTTC. Translating it yields CASSPPTSGGFGTQYF.

This chain connects TRBV5-5 to TRBJ1-5; a weak D match, TRBD1 (5 bases). V was pared by 4 bases and J by 3 bases, with 11 bases between. The length of the CDR3 is 14 residues. The germline gives CDR1 SGHKS, CDR2 YYEKEE (reference sequence). CDR3 DNA: TGTGCCAGCAGCCCGGGGGTGGCCAATCAGCCCCAGCATTTT. Translating gives CASSPGVANQPQHF.

The rearrangement joins TRBV4-1 to TRBJ2-5, with 7 bases identical to TRBD1. From germline, CDR1 is MGHRA and CDR2 YSYEKL. The trim removed 4 bases at V and 2 bases at J, leaving 13 bases unmatched. The CDR3 runs to 17 residues. In nucleotides, the CDR3 is TGCGCCAGCAGCCTTTACCCGCCGGGACAGTTACAAGAGACCCAGTACTTC. Translated, it gives CASSLYPPGQLQETQYF.

The chain combines TRBV7-3 with TRBJ1-1; D might be TRBD1 (6 bases). The CDR3 consists of 14 residues. CDR1 and CDR2 from the germline V gene are SGHTA and FQGTGA. V shed 4 bases and J shed 1 base, with 10 bases lying between them. The DNA for the CDR3 is TGTGCCAGCAGCTCCCCGACAGGGAACACTGAAGCTTTCTTT. This gives the protein CASSSPTGNTEAFF.

The CDR3 spells CSVEDGRQGFGELFF. For the CDR3, the DNA is TGCAGCGTTGAAGATGGTAGACAGGGTTTCGGGGAGCTGTTTTTT. V gene TRBV29-1 combines with J gene TRBJ2-2; 7 bases match TRBD1. V lost 0 bases, J lost 7 bases, and 8 bases stayed unmatched. Per the germline V gene, CDR1 is SQVTM and CDR2 is ANQGSEA. The CDR3 sequence is 15 residues long.

This clone was seen a handful of times. The genes are TRBV9 and TRBJ1-5; D is ambiguous. The V end lost 6 bases, the J end lost 3 bases, and 19 bases lay between the germline ends. Germline values: CDR1 SGDLS, CDR2 YYNGEE. This CDR3 contains 16 residues. CDR3 DNA sequence: TGTGCCAGCACCCCTACCTTACAGCTCTCCAATCAGCCCCAGCATTTT. Translated, it gives CASTPTLQLSNQPQHF.

V is TRBV21-1 and J is TRBJ2-7; whether TRBD2, the table's D call, matches the DNA was not checked. TRBV21-1 is flagged as a pseudogene. There are 15 residues in the CDR3. The CDR3 spells CANWGTSGALYEQYF. The DNA for the CDR3 is TGTGCCAATTGGGGGACTAGCGGGGCTCTTTACGAGCAGTACTTC.

This chain connects TRBV11-2 to TRBJ2-7, with 10 nucleotides matching TRBD1. The CDR3 has 15 amino acids. Trimming removed 5 bases from V and 5 bases from J; junction bases left unmatched: 9. Germline CDR1 SGHAT, CDR2 FQNNGV. The CDR3 protein is CASSPRTGGGHEQYF. The CDR3, as DNA: TGTGCCAGCAGCCCTAGGACAGGGGGAGGCCACGAGCAGTACTTC.

This chain links TRBV7-2 with TRBJ2-1; perhaps TRBD2 as D (6 bases). Germline V CDR1 and CDR2: SGHTA, FQGNSA. The CDR3 length is 16 residues. Trimming shortened V by 1 base and J by 6 bases, and 16 bases separated the two germline ends. The CDR3 nucleotides read TGTGCCAGCAGCTTAGAGTTCGGGCGGGGAGGCAATGAGCAGTTCTTC. Protein: CASSLEFGRGGNEQFF.

V is TRBV10-3 and J is TRBJ2-7; 11 positions agree with TRBD2. The ends lost 9 bases at V and 7 bases at J; junction bases unmatched: 11. This CDR3 has 14 residues. Germline values: CDR1 ENHRY, CDR2 SYGVKD. DNA for the CDR3: TGTGCCATAGGACTAGCGGGCTCAACGGGAGAGCAGTACTTC. Its translation: CAIGLAGSTGEQYF.

The chain has TRBV20-1 and TRBJ1-1; no firm D call. V was shortened by 6 bases and J by 3 bases, with 5 bases between the two germline ends. The CDR3 spans 10 residues. Germline V gene sequence: CDR1 DFQATT, CDR2 SNEGSKA (reference sequence). This CDR3 reads CSAADTEAFF. CDR3 nucleotides: TGCAGTGCGGCTGACACTGAAGCTTTCTTT.

A few counts support this clone. The chain joins TRBV7-2 to TRBJ2-7; D uncertain. This CDR3 contains 13 residues. Deletions cut 3 bases from V and 5 bases from J, with 11 bases between. In germline, CDR1 is SGHTA, CDR2 FQGNSA. The CDR3 DNA sequence: TGTGCCAGCAGCTTGCCCCTAATCCACGAGCAGTACTTC. Its translation is CASSLPLIHEQYF.

The chain recombines TRBV21-1 with TRBJ2-1; TRBD2 is the table's D call and was not checked against the DNA. TRBV21-1 is recorded as a pseudogene. This CDR3 region has 15 residues. CDR3 sequence reads: CASNSRAGGGNEQFF. The DNA of the CDR3 is TGTGCCAGCAACTCGCGGGCGGGGGGAGGAAATGAGCAGTTCTTC.